The rows below give T cell receptor beta chains drawn from one sample of a study of blood T cell repertoires in COVID-19. Using immunoSEQ multiplex PCR, the repertoire was profiled, and TCRdb retains in-frame clones only, with some absent. This table has more than 95,000 clones, 55% to 75% appearing once. The sample consisted of peripheral blood. The receptors were gathered from an older woman with acute or convalescent COVID-19. Each CDR3 is given with its conserved first and last residue. The D gene is left open where the match is weak. Expanded clones are given a class, and other clones once, few, many or no size at all.

D: NA; V: TRBV13; length: 15; size: NA; J: TRBJ1-5; CDR3: CASSFRLSSNQPQHF; DNA: TGTGCCAGCAGCTTTCGACTTAGTAGCAATCAGCCCCAGCATTTT
D: TRBD1; V: TRBV11-2; length: 12; size: NA; J: TRBJ1-2; CDR3: CASSRQGDGYTF; DNA: TGTGCCAGCAGCCGACAGGGGGATGGCTACACCTTC
D: NA; V: TRBV7-2; length: 15; size: NA; J: TRBJ2-1; CDR3: CASSLGSGGYNEQFF; DNA: TGTGCCAGCAGCTTAGGGTCAGGGGGGTACAATGAGCAGTTCTTC
D: TRBD1; V: TRBV7-9; length: 17; size: NA; J: TRBJ2-5; CDR3: CASSLEGRGGRQETQYF; DNA: TGTGCCAGCAGCTTAGAAGGGAGAGGGGGCCGGCAAGAGACCCAGTACTTC
D: TRBD2; V: TRBV2; length: 19; size: NA; J: TRBJ2-1; CDR3: CASSEAVGPGLAGANEQFF; DNA: TGTGCCAGCAGTGAAGCCGTTGGACCGGGACTAGCGGGAGCCAATGAGCAGTTCTTC
D: TRBD1; V: TRBV6-2/TRBV6-3; length: 14; size: NA; J: TRBJ2-7; CDR3: CASSFPGQGPEQYF; DNA: TGTGCCAGCAGTTTTCCGGGACAGGGGCCCGAGCAGTACTTC
D: TRBD1; V: TRBV6-6; length: 14; size: NA; J: TRBJ1-6; CDR3: CASSYRGLNSPLHF; DNA: TGTGCCAGCAGTTATAGGGGGCTTAATTCACCCCTCCACTTT
D: TRBD1; V: TRBV6-5; length: 13; size: few; J: TRBJ1-2; CDR3: CASSSRTGAGYTF; DNA: TGTGCCAGCAGTTCAAGGACAGGGGCTGGCTACACCTTC
D: NA; V: TRBV11-2; length: 14; size: NA; J: TRBJ1-6; CDR3: CASSFRGSSSPLHF; DNA: TGTGCCAGCAGCTTTAGGGGTTCTAGTTCACCCCTCCACTTT
D: TRBD1; V: TRBV7-9; length: 15; size: few; J: TRBJ1-2; CDR3: CASSPAGGGSYGYTF; DNA: TGTGCCAGCAGCCCCGCAGGGGGCGGCAGCTATGGCTACACCTTC
D: NA; V: TRBV11-3; length: 13; size: NA; J: TRBJ2-7; CDR3: CASSFRGSYEQYF; DNA: TGTGCCAGCAGCTTCAGGGGATCCTACGAGCAGTACTTC
D: NA; V: TRBV7-2; length: 14; size: NA; J: TRBJ1-2; CDR3: CASSLGAGDYGYTF; DNA: TGTGCCAGCAGCTTAGGGGCAGGGGACTATGGCTACACCTTC
D: NA; V: TRBV27; length: 14; size: NA; J: TRBJ2-7; CDR3: CASSKQGGNYEQYF; DNA: TGTGCCAGCAGTAAACAGGGAGGGAACTACGAGCAGTACTTC
D: NA; V: TRBV5-4; length: 12; size: few; J: TRBJ1-4; CDR3: CASSLINEKLFF; DNA: TGTGCCAGCAGCTTGATAAATGAAAAACTGTTTTTT
D: NA; V: TRBV28; length: 14; size: NA; J: TRBJ2-7; CDR3: CASSLWGASYEQYF; DNA: TGTGCCAGCAGTTTATGGGGGGCTAGCTACGAGCAGTACTTC
D: TRBD1; V: TRBV9; length: 15; size: NA; J: TRBJ2-5; CDR3: CASSLGQGLRETQYF; DNA: TGTGCCAGCAGCCTTGGACAGGGATTGAGGGAGACCCAGTACTTC
D: TRBD1; V: TRBV4-3; length: 15; size: few; J: TRBJ2-4; CDR3: CASSQNRGTKNIQYF; DNA: TGCGCCAGCAGCCAAAACAGGGGGACCAAAAACATTCAGTACTTC
D: TRBD1; V: TRBV5-6; length: 12; size: NA; J: TRBJ1-2; CDR3: CASSYRGRGYTF; DNA: TGTGCCAGCAGCTACAGGGGACGTGGCTACACCTTC
D: TRBD1; V: TRBV6-5; length: 15; size: once; J: TRBJ2-2; CDR3: CASSYSGQYTGELFF; DNA: TGTGCCAGCAGTTACTCGGGACAGTACACCGGGGAGCTGTTTTTT
D: TRBD1; V: TRBV5-1; length: 14; size: once; J: TRBJ2-7; CDR3: CASSTGTATYEQYF; DNA: TGCGCCAGTAGTACCGGGACAGCCACCTACGAGCAGTACTTC
D: NA; V: TRBV10-1; length: 15; size: NA; J: TRBJ1-1; CDR3: CASSPEQGGSAEAFF; DNA: TGCGCCAGCAGTCCTGAACAGGGAGGGAGCGCTGAAGCTTTCTTT
D: NA; V: TRBV3-1/TRBV3-2; length: 15; size: NA; J: TRBJ2-2; CDR3: CASSQDRSRTGELFF; DNA: TGTGCCAGCAGCCAAGATCGTTCCCGCACCGGGGAGCTGTTTTTT
D: NA; V: TRBV2; length: 14; size: NA; J: TRBJ2-5; CDR3: CASSERQTQETQYF; DNA: TGTGCCAGCAGTGAACGACAGACCCAAGAGACCCAGTACTTC
D: NA; V: TRBV7-2; length: 14; size: once; J: TRBJ1-2; CDR3: CASSLREGGYGYTF; DNA: TGTGCCAGCAGCTTGCGTGAGGGCGGCTATGGCTACACCTTC
D: NA; V: TRBV6-6; length: 12; size: NA; J: TRBJ1-1; CDR3: CASSYVSTEAFF; DNA: TGTGCCAGCAGTTACGTGAGCACTGAAGCTTTCTTT
D: NA; V: TRBV27; length: 14; size: NA; J: TRBJ2-2; CDR3: CASKQLYYTGELFF; DNA: TGTGCCAGCAAACAGCTATATTACACCGGGGAGCTGTTTTTT
D: TRBD1; V: TRBV12-3/TRBV12-4; length: 13; size: NA; J: TRBJ1-2; CDR3: CASRKGQGDGYTF; DNA: TGTGCCAGCAGAAAGGGACAGGGGGATGGCTACACCTTC
D: TRBD1; V: TRBV6-1; length: 16; size: NA; J: TRBJ1-2; CDR3: CASSERGTGRLGGYTF; DNA: TGTGCCAGCAGTGAAAGAGGGACAGGGAGGTTAGGTGGCTACACCTTC
D: NA; V: TRBV3-1/TRBV3-2; length: 14; size: NA; J: TRBJ2-3; CDR3: CASSWGYSTDTQYF; DNA: TGTGCCAGCAGTTGGGGCTATAGCACAGATACGCAGTATTTT
D: TRBD1; V: TRBV14; length: 14; size: NA; J: TRBJ2-5; CDR3: CASSTTGGEETQYF; DNA: TGTGCCAGCAGCACAACAGGGGGAGAAGAGACCCAGTACTTC
D: NA; V: TRBV21-1; length: 16; size: NA; J: TRBJ2-7; CDR3: CASSIPRSDSFQEQYF; DNA: TGTGCCAGCAGCATTCCCAGGTCAGACAGTTTTCAGGAGCAGTACTTC
D: NA; V: TRBV11-2; length: 16; size: NA; J: TRBJ1-6; CDR3: CASSYYIGAYNSPLHF; DNA: TGTGCCAGCAGCTACTACATAGGGGCCTATAATTCACCCCTCCACTTT
D: NA; V: TRBV25-1; length: 14; size: NA; J: TRBJ1-1; CDR3: CASIQQGMWTEAFF; DNA: TGTGCCAGCATTCAACAGGGAATGTGGACTGAAGCTTTCTTT
D: NA; V: TRBV11-2; length: 14; size: few; J: TRBJ1-6; CDR3: CASSLDLVGSPLHF; DNA: TGTGCCAGCAGCTTAGATCTCGTGGGCTCACCCCTCCACTTT
D: NA; V: TRBV27; length: 18; size: NA; J: TRBJ2-1; CDR3: CASSAYTLTGGSYNEQFF; DNA: TGTGCCAGCAGTGCCTACACTCTGACAGGAGGCTCCTACAATGAGCAGTTCTTC
D: NA; V: TRBV30; length: 15; size: once; J: TRBJ1-1; CDR3: CAWSPLAAQSGAAFF; DNA: TGTGCCTGGAGTCCGCTAGCTGCTCAATCTGGAGCAGCTTTCTTT
D: NA; V: TRBV5-5; length: 15; size: NA; J: TRBJ1-2; CDR3: CASSLGAGSDYGYTF; DNA: TGTGCCAGCAGCTTGGGGGCAGGGTCGGACTATGGCTACACCTTC